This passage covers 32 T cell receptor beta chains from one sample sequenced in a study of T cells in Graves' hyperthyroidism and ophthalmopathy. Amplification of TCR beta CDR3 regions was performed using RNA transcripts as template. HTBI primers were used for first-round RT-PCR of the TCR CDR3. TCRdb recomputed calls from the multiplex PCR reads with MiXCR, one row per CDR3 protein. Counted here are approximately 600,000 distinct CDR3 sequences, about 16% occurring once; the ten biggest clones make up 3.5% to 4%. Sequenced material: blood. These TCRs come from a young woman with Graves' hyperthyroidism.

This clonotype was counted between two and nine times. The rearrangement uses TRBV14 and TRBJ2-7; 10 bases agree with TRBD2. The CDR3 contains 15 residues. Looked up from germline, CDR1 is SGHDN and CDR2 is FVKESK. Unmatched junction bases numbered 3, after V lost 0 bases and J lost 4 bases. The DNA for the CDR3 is TGTGCCAGCAGCCAAGATCTAGCGGGAGTTTACGAGCAGTACTTC. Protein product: CASSQDLAGVYEQYF. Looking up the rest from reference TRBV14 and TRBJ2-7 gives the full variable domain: EAGVTQFPSHSVIEKGQTVTLRCDPISGHDNLYWYRRVMGKEIKFLLHFVKESKQDESGMPNNRFLAERTGGTYSTLKVQPAELEDSGVYFCASSQDLAGVYEQYFGPGTRLTVT.

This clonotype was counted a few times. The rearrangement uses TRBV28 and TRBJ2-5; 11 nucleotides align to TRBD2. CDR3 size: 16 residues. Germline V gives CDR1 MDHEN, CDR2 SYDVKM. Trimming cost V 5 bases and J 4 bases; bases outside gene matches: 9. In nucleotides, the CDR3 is TGTGCCAGCAGTATCCCACTAGCGGGAGAGCGAGAGACCCAGTACTTC. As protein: CASSIPLAGERETQYF.

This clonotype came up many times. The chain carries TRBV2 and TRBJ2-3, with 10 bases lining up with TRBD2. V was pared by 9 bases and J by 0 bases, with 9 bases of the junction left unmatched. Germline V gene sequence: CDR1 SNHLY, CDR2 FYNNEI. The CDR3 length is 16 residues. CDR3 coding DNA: TGTGCCAGTTTTCCCCTAGCGGGAGAGAGCACAGATACGCAGTATTTT. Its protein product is CASFPLAGESTDTQYF. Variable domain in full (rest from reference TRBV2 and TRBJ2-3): EPEVTQTPSHQVTQMGQEVILRCVPISNHLYFYWYRQILGQKVEFLVSFYNNEISEKSEIFDDQFSVERPDGSNFTLKIRSTKLEDSAMYFCASFPLAGESTDTQYFGPGTRLTVL.

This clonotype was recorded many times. The CDR3: CASSFGAGGTDTQYF. The CDR3 DNA sequence: TGCGCCAGCAGCTTTGGCGCGGGAGGTACAGATACGCAGTATTTT. The V call is TRBV5-1, the J call TRBJ2-3, with 8 bases that match TRBD2. Trimming at V came to 2 bases and at J to 3 bases, leaving 5 bases not matched to a gene. The CDR3 loop spans 15 amino acids. CDR1 SGHRS and CDR2 YFSETQ come from the germline V gene.

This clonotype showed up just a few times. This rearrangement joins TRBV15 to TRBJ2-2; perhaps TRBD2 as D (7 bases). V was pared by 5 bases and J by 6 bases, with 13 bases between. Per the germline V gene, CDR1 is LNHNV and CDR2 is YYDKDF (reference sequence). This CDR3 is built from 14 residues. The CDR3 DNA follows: TGTGCCACCAGCTGGGGAGGGGGTCCCGGGGAGCTGTTTTTT. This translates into CATSWGGGPGELFF. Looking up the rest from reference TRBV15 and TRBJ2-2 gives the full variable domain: DAMVIQNPRYQVTQFGKPVTLSCSQTLNHNVMYWYQQKSSQAPKLLFHYYDKDFNNEADTPDNFQSRRPNTSFCFLDIRSPGLGDTAMYLCATSWGGGPGELFFGEGSRLTVL.

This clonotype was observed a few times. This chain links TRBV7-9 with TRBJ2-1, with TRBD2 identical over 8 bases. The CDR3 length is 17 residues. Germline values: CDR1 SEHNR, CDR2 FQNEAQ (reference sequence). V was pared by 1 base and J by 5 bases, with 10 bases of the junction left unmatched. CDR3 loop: CASSLVGSGGPHNEQFF. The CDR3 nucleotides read TGTGCCAGCAGCTTAGTCGGTTCGGGAGGGCCCCACAATGAGCAGTTCTTC.

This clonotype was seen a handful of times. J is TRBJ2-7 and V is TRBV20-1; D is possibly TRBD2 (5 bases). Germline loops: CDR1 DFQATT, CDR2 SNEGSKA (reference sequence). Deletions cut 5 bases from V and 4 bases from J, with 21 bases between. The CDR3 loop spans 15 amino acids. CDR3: CSAEEDAKPPYEQYF. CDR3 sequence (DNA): TGCAGTGCTGAGGAGGACGCAAAGCCCCCTTACGAGCAGTACTTC.

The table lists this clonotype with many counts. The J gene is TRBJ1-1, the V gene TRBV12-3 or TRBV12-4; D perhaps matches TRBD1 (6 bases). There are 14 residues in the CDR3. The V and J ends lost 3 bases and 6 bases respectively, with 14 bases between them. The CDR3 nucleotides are TGTGCCAGCAGTTTCTATTCAGGGGAGGCTGAAGCTTTCTTT. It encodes CASSFYSGEAEAFF.

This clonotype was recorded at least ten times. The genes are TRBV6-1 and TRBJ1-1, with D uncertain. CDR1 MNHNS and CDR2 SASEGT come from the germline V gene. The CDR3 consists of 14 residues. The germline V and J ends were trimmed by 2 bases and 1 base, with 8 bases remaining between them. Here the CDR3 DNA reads TGTGCCAGCAGTGAAACCAGTCAGAACACTGAAGCTTTCTTT. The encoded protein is CASSETSQNTEAFF.

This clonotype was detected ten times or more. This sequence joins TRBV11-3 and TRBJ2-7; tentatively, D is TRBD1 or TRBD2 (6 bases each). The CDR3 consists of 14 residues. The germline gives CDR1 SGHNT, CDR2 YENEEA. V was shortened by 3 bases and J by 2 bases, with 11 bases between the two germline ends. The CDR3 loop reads CASSLEGQTYEQYF. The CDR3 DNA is TGTGCCAGCAGCTTGGAGGGACAAACCTACGAGCAGTACTTC.

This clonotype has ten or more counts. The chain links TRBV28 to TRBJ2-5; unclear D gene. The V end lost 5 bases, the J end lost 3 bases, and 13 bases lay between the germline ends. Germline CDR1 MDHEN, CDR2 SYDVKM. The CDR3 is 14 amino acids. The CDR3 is CASSKTRGKETQYF. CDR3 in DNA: TGTGCCAGCAGTAAGACCCGAGGAAAAGAGACCCAGTACTTC. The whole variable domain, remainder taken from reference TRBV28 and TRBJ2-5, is DVKVTQSSRYLVKRTGEKVFLECVQDMDHENMFWYRQDPGLGLRLIYFSYDVKMKEKGDIPEGYSVSREKKERFSLILESASTNQTSMYLCASSKTRGKETQYFGPGTRLLVL.

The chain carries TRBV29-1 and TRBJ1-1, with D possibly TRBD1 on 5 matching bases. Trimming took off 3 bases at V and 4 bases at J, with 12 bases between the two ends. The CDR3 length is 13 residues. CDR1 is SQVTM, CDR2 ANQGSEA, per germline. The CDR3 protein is CSVEGFGGTEAFF. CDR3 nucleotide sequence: TGCAGCGTTGAGGGGTTTGGGGGCACTGAAGCTTTCTTT. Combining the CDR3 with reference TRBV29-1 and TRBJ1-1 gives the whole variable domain SAVISQKPSRDICQRGTSLTIQCQVDSQVTMMFWYRQQPGQSLTLIATANQGSEATYESGFVIDKFPISRPNLTFSTLTVSNMSPEDSSIYLCSVEGFGGTEAFFGQGTRLTVV.

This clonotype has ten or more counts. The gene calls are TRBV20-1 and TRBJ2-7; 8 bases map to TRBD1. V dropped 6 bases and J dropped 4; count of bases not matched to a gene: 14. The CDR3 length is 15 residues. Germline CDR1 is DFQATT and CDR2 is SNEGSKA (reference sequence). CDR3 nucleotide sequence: TGCAGTGCCCCAGACGCTGCAGGGGGCGGATACGAGCAGTACTTC. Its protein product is CSAPDAAGGGYEQYF.

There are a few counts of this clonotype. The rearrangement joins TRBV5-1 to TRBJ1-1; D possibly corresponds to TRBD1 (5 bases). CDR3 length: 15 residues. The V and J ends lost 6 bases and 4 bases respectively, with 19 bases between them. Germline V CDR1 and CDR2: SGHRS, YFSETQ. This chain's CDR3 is CASTPGWRGGTEAFF. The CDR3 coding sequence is TGCGCCAGCACCCCCGGCTGGCGGGGGGGCACTGAAGCTTTCTTT. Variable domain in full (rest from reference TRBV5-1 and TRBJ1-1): KAGVTQTPRYLIKTRGQQVTLSCSPISGHRSVSWYQQTPGQGLQFLFEYFSETQRNKGNFPGRFSGRQFSNSRSEMNVSTLELGDSALYLCASTPGWRGGTEAFFGQGTRLTVV.

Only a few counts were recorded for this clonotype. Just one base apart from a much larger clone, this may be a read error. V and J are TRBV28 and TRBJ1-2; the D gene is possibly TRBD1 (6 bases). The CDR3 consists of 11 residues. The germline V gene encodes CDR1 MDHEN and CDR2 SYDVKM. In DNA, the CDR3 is TGTGCCGGCAGTTTAGGGACACTCTCCACCTTC. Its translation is CAGSLGTLSTF.

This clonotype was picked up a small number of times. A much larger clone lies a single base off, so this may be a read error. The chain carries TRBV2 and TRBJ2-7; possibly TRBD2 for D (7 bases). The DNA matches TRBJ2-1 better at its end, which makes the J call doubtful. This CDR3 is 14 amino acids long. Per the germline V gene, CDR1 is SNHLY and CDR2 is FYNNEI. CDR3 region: CASRGGRKAYEQFF. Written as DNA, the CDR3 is TGTGCCAGCAGGGGGGGGCGGAAAGCCTACGAGCAGTTCTTC.

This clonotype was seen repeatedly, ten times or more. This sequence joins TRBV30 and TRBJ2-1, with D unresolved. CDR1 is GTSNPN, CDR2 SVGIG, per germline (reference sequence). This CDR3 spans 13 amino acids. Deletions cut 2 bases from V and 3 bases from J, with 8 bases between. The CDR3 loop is CAWSPGLYNEQFF. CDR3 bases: TGTGCCTGGAGTCCTGGGCTCTACAATGAGCAGTTCTTC. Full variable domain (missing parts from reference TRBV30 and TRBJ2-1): SQTIHQWPATLVQPVGSPLSLECTVEGTSNPNLYWYRQAAGRGLQLLFYSVGIGQISSEVPQNLSASRPQDRQFILSSKKLLLSDSGFYLCAWSPGLYNEQFFGPGTRLTVL.

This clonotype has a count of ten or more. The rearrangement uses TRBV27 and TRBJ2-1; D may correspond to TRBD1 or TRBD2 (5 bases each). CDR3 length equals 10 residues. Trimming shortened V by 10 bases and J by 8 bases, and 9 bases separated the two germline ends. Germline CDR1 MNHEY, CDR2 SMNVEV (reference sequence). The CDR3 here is CATGADEQFF. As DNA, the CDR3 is TGTGCCACCGGGGCCGATGAGCAGTTCTTC.

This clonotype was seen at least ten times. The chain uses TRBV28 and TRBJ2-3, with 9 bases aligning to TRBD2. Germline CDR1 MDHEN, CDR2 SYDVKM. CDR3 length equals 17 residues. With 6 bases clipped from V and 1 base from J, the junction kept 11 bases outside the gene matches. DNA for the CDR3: TGTGCCAGCAGACCTCCATTAGCGGGAGAGGGCACAGATACGCAGTATTTT. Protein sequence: CASRPPLAGEGTDTQYF.

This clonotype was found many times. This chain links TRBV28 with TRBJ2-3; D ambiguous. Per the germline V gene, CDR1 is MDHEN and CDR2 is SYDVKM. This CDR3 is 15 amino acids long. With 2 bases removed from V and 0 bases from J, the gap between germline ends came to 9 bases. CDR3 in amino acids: CASSLGIRSTDTQYF. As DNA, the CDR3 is TGTGCCAGCAGTTTAGGGATCCGGAGCACAGATACGCAGTATTTT.

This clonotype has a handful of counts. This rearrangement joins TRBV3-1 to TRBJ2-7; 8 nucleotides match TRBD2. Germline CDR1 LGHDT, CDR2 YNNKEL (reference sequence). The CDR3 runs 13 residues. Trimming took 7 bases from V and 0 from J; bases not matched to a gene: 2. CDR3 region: CASKTSDSYEQYF. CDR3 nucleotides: TGTGCCAGCAAGACTAGCGACTCCTACGAGCAGTACTTC.

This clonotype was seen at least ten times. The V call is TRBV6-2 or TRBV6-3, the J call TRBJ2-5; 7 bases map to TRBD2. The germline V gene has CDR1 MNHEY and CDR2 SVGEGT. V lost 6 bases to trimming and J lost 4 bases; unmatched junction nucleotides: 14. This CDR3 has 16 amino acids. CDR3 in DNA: TGTGCCAGCAGGCCACCACTAGCGACGAGGGGAGAGACCCAGTACTTC. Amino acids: CASRPPLATRGETQYF.

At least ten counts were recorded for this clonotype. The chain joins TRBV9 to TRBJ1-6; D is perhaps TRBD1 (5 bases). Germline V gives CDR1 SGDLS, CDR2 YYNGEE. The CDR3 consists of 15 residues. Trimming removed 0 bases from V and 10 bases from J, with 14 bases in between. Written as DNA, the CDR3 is TGTGCCAGCAGCGTAGATGACGGGGGAGGGTCACCCCTCCACTTT. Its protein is CASSVDDGGGSPLHF.

Written as DNA, the CDR3 is TGTGCCAGCAGCTTAGACACCCTATATAACACCGGGGAGCTGTTTTTT. Encoded protein: CASSLDTLYNTGELFF. The chain links TRBV11-2 to TRBJ2-2, with D unresolved. Germline V gives CDR1 SGHAT, CDR2 FQNNGV. V was trimmed by 0 bases and J by 2 bases, leaving 10 bases between them. The CDR3 sequence is 16 residues long.

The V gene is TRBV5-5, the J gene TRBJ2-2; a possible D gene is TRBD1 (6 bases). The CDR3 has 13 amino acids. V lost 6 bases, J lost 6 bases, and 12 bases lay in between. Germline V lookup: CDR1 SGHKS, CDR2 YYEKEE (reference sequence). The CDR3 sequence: CASNTGNPGELFF. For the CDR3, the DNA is TGTGCCAGCAACACAGGGAATCCCGGGGAGCTGTTTTTT.

CDR3 nucleotides: TGCAGTGCTGGACAGACTAACAAAAGAGAGACCCAGTACTTC. It codes for CSAGQTNKRETQYF. V usage is TRBV20-1 and J usage is TRBJ2-5; D is possibly TRBD1 (6 bases). CDR3 length: 14 amino acids. Germline V CDR1 and CDR2: DFQATT, SNEGSKA (reference sequence). Trimming took 5 bases from V and 4 from J, leaving 17 bases between them.

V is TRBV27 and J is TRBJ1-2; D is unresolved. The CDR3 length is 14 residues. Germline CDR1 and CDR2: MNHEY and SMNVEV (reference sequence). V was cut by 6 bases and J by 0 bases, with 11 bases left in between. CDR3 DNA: TGTGCCAGCAGCCCCCGGAAAGCTAACTATGGCTACACCTTC. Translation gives CASSPRKANYGYTF.

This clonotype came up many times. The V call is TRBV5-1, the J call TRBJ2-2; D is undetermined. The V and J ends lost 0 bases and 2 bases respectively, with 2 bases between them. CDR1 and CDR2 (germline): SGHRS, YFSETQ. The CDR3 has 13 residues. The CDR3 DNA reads TGCGCCAGCAGCTTGGACAACACCGGGGAGCTGTTTTTT. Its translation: CASSLDNTGELFF.

The CDR3 spells CASSCTGTPDTQYF. CDR3 bases: TGTGCCAGCAGCTGCACCGGGACACCCGATACGCAGTATTTT. V gene TRBV11-2 combines with J gene TRBJ2-3; D may be TRBD1 (6 bases). V was shortened by 4 bases and J by 6 bases, with 14 bases between the two germline ends. CDR1 and CDR2 (germline): SGHAT, FQNNGV. This CDR3 is 14 amino acids long.

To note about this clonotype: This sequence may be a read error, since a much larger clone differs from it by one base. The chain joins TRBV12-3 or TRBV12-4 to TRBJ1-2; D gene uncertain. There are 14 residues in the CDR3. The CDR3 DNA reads TGTGCCAGCAGTCCAGGAGGCAGACGCTATGGCCACACCTTC. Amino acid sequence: CASSPGGRRYGHTF.

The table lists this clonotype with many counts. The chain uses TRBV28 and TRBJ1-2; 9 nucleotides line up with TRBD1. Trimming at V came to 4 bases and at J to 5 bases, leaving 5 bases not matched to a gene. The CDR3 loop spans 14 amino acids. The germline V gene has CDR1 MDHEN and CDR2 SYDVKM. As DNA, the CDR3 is TGTGCCAGCAGTTCAGGGACAGGGCCTTATGGCTACACCTTC. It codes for CASSSGTGPYGYTF.

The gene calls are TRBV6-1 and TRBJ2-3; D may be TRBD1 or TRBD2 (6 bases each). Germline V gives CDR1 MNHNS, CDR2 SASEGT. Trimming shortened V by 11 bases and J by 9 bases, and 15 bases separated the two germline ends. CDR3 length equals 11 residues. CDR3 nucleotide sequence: TGTGCCGGAGGGGGTGGGATGACGCAGTATTTT. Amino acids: CAGGGGMTQYF.